This is a list of T cell receptor beta chains from one sample in a study of T cells after yellow fever vaccination. TCRdb re-called the 5' RACE reads through MiXCR, storing one row per CDR3 protein. The table records about 300,000 distinct CDR3 sequences, around 6.8% of them present only once. The sample was PBMCs, taken approximately 47 days after the first yellow fever vaccination. The receptors were sampled from a young man who received the YFV17D yellow fever vaccine. Each CDR3 is given with its conserved first and last residue.

v_gene	len	CDR3aa
TRBV19	15	CASSIEDRGRNEQFF
TRBV7-2	13	CASSFFSAGELFF
TRBV19	14	CASSIEQFNEKLFF
TRBV19	16	CASSERLETPNTEAFF
TRBV7-2	15	CASGWTSGGPYEQFF
TRBV6-1	13	CASSEQGEETQYF
TRBV4-1	15	CASSQVSDPGYGYTF
TRBV4-1	14	CASSRGPVGEKLFF
TRBV5-1	14	CASSLGPSTGELFF
TRBV4-2	19	CASSHLQRGGLGPQDTQYF
TRBV11-1	19	CASDIDRGRGRATGNTIYF
TRBV5-4	15	CASSLRPRAQETQYF
TRBV5-4	13	CASGRASDEKLFF
TRBV12-3/TRBV12-4	16	CASSFRIDTDKETQYF
TRBV20-1	16	CSARDGSGVVGNEQFF
TRBV25-1	13	CASSELDRESLHF
TRBV7-6	15	CASSLEQGVRYEQYF
TRBV12-3/TRBV12-4	13	CAERPGLNSPLHF
TRBV5-1	13	CASRINIRTEAFF
TRBV20-1	14	CSASIPNSNQPQHF
TRBV6-2/TRBV6-3	14	CASRPDRDTGELFF
TRBV4-1	15	CASSQAGLNNSPLHF
TRBV10-3	15	CAITQQGGANYGYTF
TRBV15	16	CATSRQRDRGNQPQHF
TRBV2	13	CASRGVAESGYTF
TRBV20-1	12	CSARLSGQPQHF
TRBV28	15	CASSIPREGRDTQYF
TRBV7-2	13	CASSLVLRTEAFF
TRBV14	12	CASGGTGYEQYF
TRBV15	14	CATSLSSGRETQYF
TRBV5-1	15	CASSFGGGGEDTQYF
TRBV10-1	16	CASSNTGLAGAYEQYF
TRBV6-5	13	CASSYRTQTEAFF
TRBV20-1	12	CSARDRGDEQFF
TRBV5-1	17	CASSLRGIGAVNTEAFF
TRBV7-2	16	CASSLGGAVSYNEQFF
TRBV28	13	CASCPGRVETQYF
TRBV28	14	CASWGGTYYNEQFF
TRBV7-6	16	CASSPIGTSGEYEQYF
TRBV28	13	CATSLWAGDTQYF